One and the same sample provided the 31 T cell receptor beta chains below, sequenced in a study of shared clonotypes between healthy human individuals. Generated by immunoSEQ multiplex PCR, the TCRdb table keeps only in-frame clones and is missing some. The sample holds about 340,000 clones; about 70% are singletons and the top ten take more than 9%. The sample taken for sequencing was memory CD4+ T cells sorted from blood. Specified subset: CD45RA-negative fraction. These receptors came from a man aged 30 to 45 in good health.

The gene calls are TRBV18 and TRBJ2-1, with D perhaps matching TRBD1 (5 bases). V was shortened by 4 bases and J by 6 bases, with 34 bases between the two germline ends. Germline V gene lookup returns CDR1 KGHSH and CDR2 LQKENI. This CDR3 is 21 amino acids long. CDR3: CASSHTALVGVNPRSFNEQFF. The CDR3 bases are TGTGCCAGCTCACACACCGCCTTAGTAGGGGTCAACCCCAGGAGCTTCAATGAGCAGTTCTTC. Filled out from reference TRBV18 and TRBJ2-1, the complete variable domain reads NAGVMQNPRHLVRRRGQEARLRCSPMKGHSHVYWYRQLPEEGLKFMVYLQKENIIDESGMPKERFSAEFPKEGPSILRIQQVVRGDSAAYFCASSHTALVGVNPRSFNEQFFGPGTRLTVL.

With respect to this clone: A read error is likely here: a far larger clone is one base away. The CDR3 sequence: CASSLRTQNTEAFF. CDR3 nucleotides: TGTGCCAGCAGCCTTCGGACTCAGAACACTGAAGCTTTCTTT. V is TRBV9 and J is TRBJ1-1; D is unresolved. Germline CDR1 SGDLS, CDR2 YYNGEE. Trimming left V 4 bases short and J 1 base short, with 11 bases between. The CDR3 totals 14 residues.

The chain uses TRBV10-3 and TRBJ2-1; TRBD2 agrees at 7 bases. Germline CDR1 and CDR2: ENHRY and SYGVKD. V shed 6 bases and J 5 bases; nucleotides not matched to a gene: 7. The CDR3 contains 14 residues. CDR3 bases: TGTGCCATCAGCGGGACTACCAAAAACAATGAGCAGTTCTTC. Amino acid sequence: CAISGTTKNNEQFF.

The rearrangement joins TRBV5-1 to TRBJ2-6; D may match TRBD1 or TRBD2 (5 bases each). The V end lost 0 bases, the J end lost 7 bases, and 14 bases lay between the germline ends. CDR3 size: 16 residues. The germline gives CDR1 SGHRS, CDR2 YFSETQ. The CDR3 spells CASSLGQTTIANVLTF. In DNA, the CDR3 is TGCGCCAGCAGCTTGGGACAGACTACTATCGCCAACGTCCTGACTTTC.

J is TRBJ2-3 and V is TRBV19; D is perhaps TRBD1 (6 bases). With 3 bases removed from V and 1 base from J, the gap between germline ends came to 14 bases. This CDR3 is 16 amino acids long. The germline V gene encodes CDR1 LNHDA and CDR2 SQIVND (reference sequence). The CDR3 nucleotides are TGTGCCAGTAGTATCTCGGACAGTATTCGCACAGATACGCAGTATTTT. It encodes CASSISDSIRTDTQYF.

The chain links TRBV5-1 to TRBJ2-1, with 8 nucleotides matching TRBD2. The CDR3 totals 16 residues. CDR1 and CDR2 (germline): SGHRS, YFSETQ. V dropped 4 bases and J dropped 1; count of bases not matched to a gene: 7. The CDR3 nucleotides read TGCGCCAGCAGCGCTGGGACTAGGGGGTCCTACAATGAGCAGTTCTTC. It specifies CASSAGTRGSYNEQFF.

The chain uses TRBV28 and TRBJ2-1, with D maybe TRBD2 (5 bases). Germline loops: CDR1 MDHEN, CDR2 SYDVKM. V was cut by 8 bases and J by 1 base, with 15 bases left in between. The CDR3 sequence is 15 residues long. CDR3: CASLRGAQSYNEQFF. Here the CDR3 DNA reads TGTGCCAGCCTCCGGGGAGCCCAATCCTACAATGAGCAGTTCTTC.

In this sample, this clone turned up a few times. The CDR3 here is CASSSQGTNYGYTF. DNA of the CDR3: TGTGCCAGCAGTTCTCAGGGGACCAACTATGGCTACACCTTC. The V and J genes are TRBV28 and TRBJ1-2, with D possibly matching TRBD1 (6 bases). Trimming cost V 4 bases and J 2 bases, with 11 bases left between them. This CDR3 is 14 amino acids long. Germline V gives CDR1 MDHEN, CDR2 SYDVKM.

The chain links TRBV7-2 to TRBJ2-3, with a weak D call TRBD2 (6 bases). V was trimmed by 2 bases and J by 0 bases, leaving 12 bases between them. This CDR3 spans 16 amino acids. Germline V gives CDR1 SGHTA, CDR2 FQGNSA. The CDR3 DNA sequence: TGTGCCAGCAGCTTATGGGCTAGCGCTAGCACAGATACGCAGTATTTT. Its translation is CASSLWASASTDTQYF.

The chain recombines TRBV7-2 with TRBJ1-2; possible D gene TRBD1, 6 bases. V gave up 5 bases and J gave up 0 bases, with 13 bases separating them. Per the germline V gene, CDR1 is SGHTA and CDR2 is FQGNSA. The CDR3 runs to 15 residues. The CDR3 loop is CASSGTQPANYGYTF. For the CDR3, the DNA is TGTGCCAGCAGCGGGACACAGCCCGCTAACTATGGCTACACCTTC.

This clone was seen once. The rearrangement uses TRBV15 and TRBJ2-1; weak D call: TRBD2 (7 bases). The germline V and J ends were trimmed by 1 base and 5 bases, with 15 bases remaining between them. The CDR3 sequence is 16 residues long. CDR1 is LNHNV and CDR2 is YYDKDF in the germline V gene (reference sequence). CDR3 DNA sequence: TGTGCCACCAGCAGAGGGAAAGGGGGGGCTAACAATGAGCAGTTCTTC. Its protein is CATSRGKGGANNEQFF.

The V and J genes are TRBV2 and TRBJ2-1, with D uncertain. CDR3 length: 16 residues. Per the germline V gene, CDR1 is SNHLY and CDR2 is FYNNEI. Trimming cost V 5 bases and J 2 bases, with 16 bases left between them. This CDR3 is CASSYPGLKTYNEQFF. The CDR3 bases are TGTGCCAGCAGTTACCCGGGCCTTAAAACCTACAATGAGCAGTTCTTC.

This chain uses TRBV28 with TRBJ2-1, with D unresolved. The CDR3 sequence is 14 residues long. V was pared by 3 bases and J by 3 bases, with 9 bases between. Germline-derived CDR1 and CDR2 are MDHEN and SYDVKM. The CDR3 loop is CASSFFRDYNEQFF. CDR3 in DNA: TGTGCCAGCAGTTTTTTTAGGGACTACAATGAGCAGTTCTTC.

The V gene is TRBV2, the J gene TRBJ2-1; 12 bases line up with TRBD1. Germline CDR1 and CDR2: SNHLY and FYNNEI. The CDR3 has 14 amino acids. With V trimmed by 6 bases and J by 9 bases, 6 bases remained unmatched. CDR3 sequence (DNA): TGTGCCAGCAGCGGGACAGGGGGCTTTGGTGAGCAGTTCTTC. Encoded protein: CASSGTGGFGEQFF. Using reference TRBV2 and TRBJ2-1 for the parts outside the CDR3, the full variable domain is EPEVTQTPSHQVTQMGQEVILRCVPISNHLYFYWYRQILGQKVEFLVSFYNNEISEKSEIFDDQFSVERPDGSNFTLKIRSTKLEDSAMYFCASSGTGGFGEQFFGPGTRLTVL.

V gene TRBV19 combines with J gene TRBJ2-6; D is unresolved. V was pared by 1 base and J by 0 bases, with 7 bases between. Germline V gene data show CDR1 as LNHDA and CDR2 as SQIVND (reference sequence). The CDR3 is 16 residues long. The CDR3 DNA is TGTGCCAGTAGTATAGTGGGGAACTCTGGGGCCAACGTCCTGACTTTC. Translation: CASSIVGNSGANVLTF.

This sequence joins TRBV4-3 and TRBJ1-3; possibly TRBD1 for D (6 bases). The CDR3 sequence is 16 residues long. V was shortened by 8 bases and J by 3 bases, with 20 bases between the two germline ends. CDR1 and CDR2 from the germline V gene are LGHNA and YSLEER. CDR3 loop: CASGGHPTNRGNTIYF. CDR3 nucleotides: TGCGCCAGCGGGGGCCATCCAACAAATCGTGGAAACACCATATATTTT.

The chain couples TRBV19 to TRBJ2-3; 8 nucleotides align to TRBD1. Germline V gene lookup returns CDR1 LNHDA and CDR2 SQIVND (reference sequence). The CDR3 loop spans 17 amino acids. V gave up 5 bases and J gave up 4 bases; unmatched junction bases: 14. The CDR3 DNA reads TGTGCCAGTAGTCCAACCCCCGGACAGGGTTCGGCAGATACGCAGTATTTT. Its translation is CASSPTPGQGSADTQYF.

The sample holds a few counts of this clone. The chain has TRBV7-9 and TRBJ2-1; TRBD1 or TRBD2 may be the D gene (5 bases each). The length of the CDR3 is 19 residues. The germline CDR1 and CDR2 sequences are SEHNR and FQNEAQ (reference sequence). The V and J ends lost 3 bases and 0 bases respectively, with 21 bases between them. The CDR3 coding sequence is TGTGCCAGCAGCTTGGGCCGGTTAGGGGACCCGAGCTCCTACAATGAGCAGTTCTTC. As protein: CASSLGRLGDPSSYNEQFF.

This clone showed up many times. The J gene is TRBJ2-3, the V gene TRBV7-9; 11 nucleotides line up with TRBD2. The CDR3 covers 17 residues. The germline CDR1 and CDR2 sequences are SEHNR and FQNEAQ (reference sequence). After removal of 5 bases from V and 2 bases from J, the junction contained 9 bases not matched to a gene. The CDR3 DNA reads TGTGCCAGCAGCCGTCCGACTAGCGGGATTATCACAGATACGCAGTATTTT. Protein sequence: CASSRPTSGIITDTQYF.

The chain has TRBV27 and TRBJ2-2; 8 bases are shared with TRBD2. J lost 3 bases, V lost 3 bases, and 6 bases had no gene match. The CDR3 has 16 residues. Germline V gives CDR1 MNHEY, CDR2 SMNVEV (reference sequence). CDR3 coding DNA: TGTGCCAGCAGTTTGGCAGCGGGAGAGTACACCGGGGAGCTGTTTTTT. Its translation is CASSLAAGEYTGELFF.

Only a few counts were recorded for this clone. The chain is built from TRBV25-1 and TRBJ1-4; 8 bases map to TRBD1. This CDR3 spans 15 amino acids. Trimming took 2 bases from V and 5 from J; bases not matched to a gene: 4. Germline V CDR1 and CDR2: MGHDK, SYGVNS. Here the CDR3 reads CASSERDRWNEKLFF. CDR3 sequence (DNA): TGTGCCAGCAGTGAAAGGGACAGGTGGAATGAAAAACTGTTTTTT.

The genes are TRBV25-1 and TRBJ2-2; D is tentatively TRBD1 or TRBD2 (5 bases each). Germline V gives CDR1 MGHDK, CDR2 SYGVNS. Trimming shortened V by 3 bases and J by 6 bases, and 14 bases separated the two germline ends. CDR3 length equals 15 residues. CDR3 loop: CASSEVSRGPGELFF. The CDR3 DNA reads TGTGCCAGCAGTGAGGTTTCGAGGGGTCCCGGGGAGCTGTTTTTT.

The rearrangement uses TRBV19 and TRBJ2-5, with TRBD1 as a possible D gene (6 bases). Germline loops: CDR1 LNHDA, CDR2 SQIVND (reference sequence). The CDR3 loop spans 14 amino acids. The V and J ends lost 1 base and 3 bases respectively, with 9 bases between them. The CDR3 DNA sequence: TGTGCCAGTAGTATAGGGACAGTCAAAGAGACCCAGTACTTC. Its translation: CASSIGTVKETQYF.

This chain uses TRBV2 with TRBJ2-3; the D gene is possibly TRBD2 (6 bases). Germline CDR1 reads SNHLY; CDR2 reads FYNNEI. V shed 8 bases and J shed 9 bases, with 15 bases lying between them. The CDR3 totals 12 residues. Written as DNA, the CDR3 is TGTGCCAGCGACCCCGGGGGTGAAACGCAGTATTTT. Translated: CASDPGGETQYF.

In DNA form, the CDR3 reads TGTGCCAGCAGTTTCCTAGCGGGAGGGGGTATGGATGAGCAGTTCTTC. Its protein product is CASSFLAGGGMDEQFF. This chain links TRBV27 with TRBJ2-1; 12 nucleotides align to TRBD2. CDR1 is MNHEY, CDR2 SMNVEV, per germline (reference sequence). After removal of 3 bases from V and 8 bases from J, the junction contained 8 bases not matched to a gene. CDR3 length: 16 residues.

In this sample, this clone turned up many times. The genes are TRBV2 and TRBJ2-3; 9 positions match TRBD2. V lost 6 bases and J lost 5; bases outside the gene matches: 9. The length of the CDR3 is 15 residues. The germline V gene has CDR1 SNHLY and CDR2 FYNNEI. CDR3 coding DNA: TGTGCCAGCAGCCTCCCTAGCGGGACGAAAGATACGCAGTATTTT. It translates to CASSLPSGTKDTQYF.

This chain uses TRBV25-1 with TRBJ2-2, with D possibly matching TRBD1 (5 bases). CDR1 is MGHDK and CDR2 is SYGVNS in the germline V gene. Trimming stripped 6 bases from V and 0 bases from J, with 8 bases between. The CDR3 sequence is 14 residues long. Here the CDR3 reads CASRQDANTGELFF. CDR3 nucleotide sequence: TGTGCCAGCAGACAGGACGCGAACACCGGGGAGCTGTTTTTT.

The chain uses TRBV30 and TRBJ2-5; unclear D gene. The CDR3 spans 12 residues. CDR1 GTSNPN and CDR2 SVGIG come from the germline V gene (reference sequence). V lost 2 bases and J 3 bases, leaving 7 bases between the germline ends. Here the CDR3 reads CAWSPTEETQYF. CDR3 bases: TGTGCCTGGAGTCCAACCGAAGAGACCCAGTACTTC.

The rearrangement links TRBV29-1 to TRBJ2-1, with D hard to call. Germline V gene data show CDR1 as SQVTM and CDR2 as ANQGSEA. CDR3 size: 12 residues. Trimming stripped 6 bases from V and 4 bases from J, with 10 bases between. In DNA form, the CDR3 reads TGCAGCGTCCGTCTGGGATACAATGAGCAGTTCTTC. This encodes CSVRLGYNEQFF.

This clone was seen a few times. The genes are TRBV2 and TRBJ2-3; TRBD1 agrees at 10 bases. Trimming at V came to 3 bases and at J to 3 bases, leaving 3 bases not matched to a gene. From germline, CDR1 is SNHLY and CDR2 FYNNEI. CDR3 length equals 15 residues. The CDR3 protein is CASSEDRGKTDTQYF. The CDR3 DNA follows: TGTGCCAGCAGTGAGGACAGGGGGAAGACAGATACGCAGTATTTT.

This sequence joins TRBV10-3 and TRBJ2-7; D assignment may be TRBD1 or TRBD2 (5 bases each). This CDR3 region has 15 residues. CDR1 ENHRY and CDR2 SYGVKD come from the germline V gene. V was trimmed by 0 bases and J by 5 bases, leaving 14 bases between them. In DNA form, the CDR3 reads TGTGCCATCAGTGAGTCTGGGACCCCGAGCCACGAGCAGTACTTC. Its translation is CAISESGTPSHEQYF.